The clone carrying this T cell receptor beta chain was seen more than once but under ten times. No antigen is known for it. The data were taken from a study of T-cell memory formation after mild COVID-19. Libraries for TCRalpha and TCRbeta carried sample barcodes and unique molecular identifiers via 5'RACE. TCRdb ran MiXCR on the 5' RACE reads and lists one entry per CDR3 protein. Of roughly 300,000 distinct CDR3 sequences detected, 15% to 20% appear once; the ten largest clones hold approximately 25%. The CDR3 consists of 13 residues. CDR1 and CDR2 (germline): ENHRY, SYGVKD. V lost 3 bases and J 7 bases, leaving 12 bases between the germline ends. General study findings and limits: Shrinking CD4+ clones were chiefly CM and EM; CD8+ ones were chiefly EMRA. Some SARS-CoV-2-responding clones were already detected in memory before infection.

The TCR comes from a man aged 18-30 years who had mild COVID-19 (a few samples of this study predate the infection). Cell type and time point are not known. Material for sequencing was PBMCs or a T cell subset sorted from them (not recorded which). The V call is TRBV10-3, the J call TRBJ2-5, with D uncertain. The CDR3 DNA is TGTGCCATCAGTGACTCGCCGCCAGGGACCCAGTACTTC. Translating gives CAISDSPPGTQYF.